The clone carrying this T cell receptor beta chain showed up just a few times. Its target is unknown. The sample is drawn from a study of beta chain features in type 1 diabetes. General study points: Patients with Type 1 diabetes showed moderately but significantly shorter TCRB CDR3s in all four CD4+ subsets.

The CDR3 contains 12 residues. CDR1 and CDR2 from the germline V gene are MNHEY and SVGAGI. With 7 bases removed from V and 5 bases from J, the gap between germline ends came to 8 bases. Expressed TCRB transcripts were sequenced after all isolated RNA was converted to cDNA. Some clones are missing from TCRdb's copy, which holds only in-frame ones; the method was immunoSEQ multiplex PCR. The data contain 150,000 to 170,000 clones, about a tenth of them seen just once; the ten biggest clones take up more than 0.45%. This clonotype originated in a man aged 25 to 45 with type 1 diabetes. The rearrangement uses TRBV6-5 and TRBJ2-2; possible D gene TRBD1, 6 bases. Specimen: central memory CD4+ T cells from blood. This CDR3 reads CASKQGTGELFF. CDR3 nucleotides: TGTGCCAGCAAACAGGGAACCGGGGAGCTGTTTTTT.